This T cell receptor beta chain stems from a study of regulatory T cells. The CDR3 extends over 14 amino acids. The PCR used 52 TRBV and 13 TRBJ primers. TCRdb's table, derived via immunoSEQ multiplex PCR, lists solely in-frame clones and lacks some. The table includes 30,000 to 40,000 clones, around 91% detected once. Study-level points and caveats: In CD3G-deficient patients, conventional CD4+ T cells were enriched for hydrophobic CDR3 residues at positions 6 and 7.

In the case of this clone: Its antigen is undetermined.

This chain links TRBV12-2 with TRBJ1-4; the DNA was not used to check the table's D call, TRBD1. TRBV12-2 is a pseudogene. Sequencing used conventional CD4+ T cells sorted from blood. This TCR came from a person aged 18 to 35 with CD3G deficiency. DNA for the CDR3: TGTGCAAGTCGCGTTCCTTATTCTGGCGAAAAACTGTTTTTT. Protein product: CASRVPYSGEKLFF.